The present T cell receptor (beta chain) was sequenced within a study of blood T cell repertoires in COVID-19. Study summary: Acute and convalescent COVID-19 specimens originated in the United States, Italy and Spain. Nucleic acid was either cDNA or gDNA, and it came from T cells, B-cell-depleted T cells, or PBMCs.

The CDR3 contains 16 residues. V was shortened by 6 bases and J by 3 bases, with 20 bases between the two germline ends. Germline CDR1 is LGHNA and CDR2 is YNFKEQ. This clone came up once. Authors' data handling: Counts of nucleated cells, estimated from reference gene primer amplification, were obtained. Some clones are missing from TCRdb's copy, which holds only in-frame ones; the method was immunoSEQ multiplex PCR. V and J calls and clone size are as listed in that table; D and trimming were resolved from the DNA. The table includes under 200,000 clones, about 80% detected once. The TCR sequence derives from a human donor with acute or convalescent COVID-19. The donor label of this sample is uncertain. The material sequenced was peripheral blood. The genes are TRBV4-2 and TRBJ2-5, with D perhaps matching TRBD2 (6 bases). CDR3 coding DNA: TGTGCCAGCAGTCGGACGGGAGTTGGGGTAGAAGAGACCCAGTACTTC. It translates to CASSRTGVGVEETQYF.